One and the same sample provided the 12 T cell receptor beta chains below, sequenced in a study of Tregs in tolerant kidney transplant recipients (dated by TCRdb to between 2018 and 2021). In the paper's terms, the time point label means: blood sample drawn before combined kidney and bone marrow transplant. Library method: the immunoSEQ multiplex PCR assay. This immuneACCESS table, as held by TCRdb, lists in-frame sequences with V and J called but not all clones. Of the missing ones, under half trace to an unresolved V gene in checked studies; the others have no known cause. The sample's table covers tens of thousands of clones. Of the sample, approximately 15% falls within the top ten clones. This specimen consisted of CD8+ T cells from blood, obtained before the transplant. These TCRs come from a human donor who received a combined kidney and bone marrow transplant.

CDR3 bases read: TGCAGCGTTGATGACAGTTATAACTATGGC. This codes for CSVDDSYNYG. The full-length CDR3 reads as CSVDDSYNYGYTF. The J gene is TRBJ1-2, the V gene TRBV29-1, with a weak D call TRBD1 (5 bases). With the read ending 3 residues before the CDR3 end, the germline J gene is used to fill in that end. V gave up 3 bases and J gave up 1 base, with 9 bases separating them. The CDR3 contains 13 residues. Germline CDR1 reads SQVTM; CDR2 reads ANQGSEA. Variable domain in full (rest from reference TRBV29-1 and TRBJ1-2): SAVISQKPSRDICQRGTSLTIQCQVDSQVTMMFWYRQQPGQSLTLIATANQGSEATYESGFVIDKFPISRPNLTFSTLTVSNMSPEDSSIYLCSVDDSYNYGYTFGSGTRLTVV.

The covered CDR3 bases are TGTGCCAGCAGCCACGGACAGGGTGTTCAGACC. Amino acid sequence: CASSHGQGVQT. The CDR3 as a whole reads CASSHGQGVQTQYF. The chain has TRBV5-6 and TRBJ2-5, with 8 bases lining up with TRBD1. The CDR3 goes on 3 residues after the read ends, and that part is filled in from the germline J gene. V shed 4 bases, J shed 6 bases, and the junction held 8 bases outside the gene matches. CDR3 length: 14 residues. The germline V gene encodes CDR1 SGHDT and CDR2 YYEEEE.

Of note for this clone: Coverage ceases 3 residues before the CDR3 finishes, and the germline J gene fills in the end. V is TRBV29-1 and J is TRBJ2-2; 7 nucleotides align to TRBD1. V gave up 1 base and J gave up 6 bases; unmatched junction bases: 2. The germline V gene has CDR1 SQVTM and CDR2 ANQGSEA. The CDR3 is 13 residues long. The CDR3 DNA, read in part, is TGCAGCGTTGAAGGGACAGGCTCCGGGGAG. Encoded protein: CSVEGTGSGE. In full, the CDR3 reads CSVEGTGSGELFF.

Concerning this clone itself: The missing CDR3 end, 3 residues past where the read stops, is filled in from the germline J gene. The rearrangement uses TRBV7-9 and TRBJ2-7; no firm D call. Germline V lookup: CDR1 SEHNR, CDR2 FQNEAQ (reference sequence). The CDR3 contains 13 residues. V was trimmed by 6 bases and J by 1 base, leaving 10 bases between them. CDR3: CASRPDLSYEQYF. The sequenced part of the CDR3 DNA is TGTGCCAGCAGACCAGACTTGTCCTACGAG.

To note about this clone: The CDR3 is cut off 3 residues early in the read; its end comes from the germline J gene. The chain has TRBV5-1 and TRBJ2-3, with 11 nucleotides matching TRBD2. CDR1 and CDR2 (germline): SGHRS, YFSETQ. Germline trimming cut 1 base from V and 4 bases from J; bases unmatched to any gene: 5. This CDR3 has 16 residues. The CDR3 here is CASSLWELAGADTQYF. Partial CDR3 DNA: TGCGCCAGCAGCTTGTGGGAACTAGCGGGAGCAGATACG.

Comment on this clone: The read ends 3 residues before the CDR3 terminus; that terminus is restored from the germline J gene. The chain carries TRBV11-1 and TRBJ1-1; perhaps TRBD1 as D (5 bases). Trimming pared 4 bases from V and 6 bases from J, leaving 15 bases between. Germline lookup yields CDR1 SGHAT and CDR2 FQDESV (reference sequence). This CDR3 contains 14 residues. CDR3 DNA (partial): TGTGCCAGCAGCTGGACGCGGGGGAGCCCTGAA. It encodes CASSWTRGSPE. The entire CDR3 protein is CASSWTRGSPEAFF.

Notes on this clone: The CDR3 end is not reached by the read, which stops 3 residues before it; the germline J gene fills it in. The genes are TRBV18 and TRBJ2-1, with TRBD2 matching 8 bases. The CDR3 is 15 amino acids. J lost 7 bases, V lost 6 bases, and 11 bases had no gene match. CDR1 KGHSH and CDR2 LQKENI come from the germline V gene. The covered CDR3 bases are TGTGCCAGCTCCCCCGGACTAGCCGGACGGAATGAG. It yields the protein CASSPGLAGRNE. The whole CDR3 protein is CASSPGLAGRNEQFF.

In the case of this clone: The read finishes 3 residues shy of the CDR3 end, and the germline J gene is used to complete it. V usage is TRBV20-1 and J usage is TRBJ2-7; TRBD1 aligns across 11 bases. The ends lost 4 bases at V and 4 bases at J; junction bases unmatched: 12. This CDR3 has 16 amino acids. Germline V lookup: CDR1 DFQATT, CDR2 SNEGSKA (reference sequence). Incomplete CDR3 DNA: TGCAGTGCTATCCTGAATGTTGGACAGGGGGCATACGAG. Amino acids: CSAILNVGQGAYE. The entire CDR3 protein reads CSAILNVGQGAYEQYF.

Turning to this clone: The read is 3 residues too short to cover the CDR3 end, so that end is filled in from the germline J gene. The gene calls are TRBV19 and TRBJ2-3; TRBD1 agrees at 9 bases. Losses at the gene ends were 6 bases for V and 7 bases for J; bases not matched to a gene: 11. This CDR3 region has 15 residues. Germline V lookup: CDR1 LNHDA, CDR2 SQIVND (reference sequence). The chain's CDR3 is CASRGWTGDIHTQYF. The part of the CDR3 DNA that was read is TGTGCCAGTAGGGGCTGGACAGGGGACATACATACG.

Note on this clone: The CDR3 goes on 3 residues after the read ends, and that part is filled in from the germline J gene. The chain employs TRBV18 and TRBJ2-3, with 8 bases that match TRBD2. The CDR3 is 15 residues long. V trimming: 1 base; J trimming: 2 bases; junction bases outside the gene matches: 2. CDR1 and CDR2 (germline): KGHSH, LQKENI. The CDR3 reads CASSPRLAITDTQYF. Partial CDR3 DNA: TGTGCCAGCTCACCACGACTAGCGATCACAGATACG. The full variable domain, completed using reference TRBV18 and TRBJ2-3, is NAGVMQNPRHLVRRRGQEARLRCSPMKGHSHVYWYRQLPEEGLKFMVYLQKENIIDESGMPKERFSAEFPKEGPSILRIQQVVRGDSAAYFCASSPRLAITDTQYFGPGTRLTVL.

To note about this clone: Sequencing ends 3 residues short of the CDR3 end; the germline J gene provides the rest. This sequence joins TRBV20-1 and TRBJ2-7; no firm D call. Germline-derived CDR1 and CDR2 are DFQATT and SNEGSKA (reference sequence). This CDR3 is 15 amino acids long. The V gene lost 4 bases and the J gene lost 4 bases, with 20 bases spanning the gap. The DNA read from the CDR3 is TGCAGTGCTATCTTATCCAGATCGCAAAGATACGAG. It yields the protein CSAILSRSQRYE. The whole CDR3 sequence is CSAILSRSQRYEQYF.

About this clone: The read ends 3 residues before the CDR3 terminus; that terminus is restored from the germline J gene. This rearrangement joins TRBV7-9 to TRBJ2-7; D might be TRBD2 (6 bases). The CDR3 has 15 amino acids. Trimming stripped 4 bases from V and 2 bases from J, with 15 bases between. Germline V gene data show CDR1 as SEHNR and CDR2 as FQNEAQ (reference sequence). The CDR3 region is CASSSEASVPYEQYF. CDR3 DNA (partial): TGTGCCAGCAGCTCCGAAGCTAGCGTACCCTACGAG.